This T cell receptor (beta chain) was sequenced for a study of T-cell reconstitution after alpha-beta-depleted transplantation in children (dated by TCRdb to the mid-2010s). Context from the whole study: Using TCR repertoire profiling, the study quantitatively followed how T-cell immune reconstitution unfolded in children after TCRalphabeta/CD19-depleted allogeneic hematopoietic cell transplantation. Study-level results and caveats: Hyperexpanded clone frequencies declined over subsequent months; after one year, T-cell counts and TCRbeta diversity were mostly attributed to newly produced T cells. Apparently early alphabetaT-cell count recovery about two months after transplant reportedly relied on only several hundred rapidly expanded clones derived from non-depleted graft cells. The high TCRbeta diversity at day 60 in some patients was ascribed to recipient T cells and intrathymic progenitors that had survived conditioning.

Per the germline V gene (reference sequence), DFQATT is the CDR1 and SNEGSKA is the CDR2. Including the terminal cysteine and phenylalanine, the CDR3 comprises 14 residues. The entry retains the CDR3 DNA only, 42 bases that are in frame from base 1. V loses 6 bases, J loses 2 bases, and the germline ends lie 17 bases apart. This clonotype has only a few counts. What this receptor recognizes is not known. No clone much larger than this one lies a single base away; base qualities are absent. The library was built by means of PCR. TCRdb records Illumina HiSeq 2500 as the sequencer. TCR libraries were prepared with molecular barcoding, using unique molecular identifiers to normalize TCRbeta repertoire quantification. The raw public reads went through TCRdb reprocessing: fastp at Q25, MiXCR clone calling, in-frame beta chains kept. Each entry is one CDR3 protein sequence, shown with its most common DNA and genes. The sample data list 200,000 or so distinct CDR3 sequences, and around 5.9% of these were observed just once. Just over 4.5% of the sample rests with the top ten.

The treatment or condition label corresponds to: allogeneic hematopoietic cell transplantation with graft depleted of TCRalphabeta T cells and CD19 B cells. Transplant recipients were children who received TCRalphabeta/CD19-depleted allogeneic hematopoietic cell grafts. This sequence was found in a girl in the first two years of life with combined immunodeficiency, due to receive a stem cell transplant. Recombination linked TRBV20-1 to TRBJ2-7, with the D call perhaps TRBD1 or TRBD2, as 5 bases match in each case. This specimen was PBMCs, taken before TCRalphabeta/CD19-depleted stem cell transplant. The DNA sequence follows: TGCAGTGCCTACTGGGACGAAGCAACCTACGAGCAGTACTTC. Translated, this gives CSAYWDEATYEQYF.